These 26 T cell receptor beta chains share one sample of origin, sequenced in a study of shared clonotypes between healthy human individuals. TCRdb's table, derived via immunoSEQ multiplex PCR, lists solely in-frame clones and lacks some. The data show a few million clones, with approximately 96% seen just once and roughly 0.13% held by the top ten. Sequenced: naive CD4+ T cells sorted from blood. Regarding subset: CD45RA+ positively selected. The receptors derive from a man between 18 and 29 years old in good health.

The rearrangement links TRBV28 to TRBJ2-7; 8 bases line up with TRBD2. Germline-derived CDR1 and CDR2 are MDHEN and SYDVKM. The CDR3 spans 15 residues. With V trimmed by 4 bases and J by 4 bases, 9 bases remained unmatched. CDR3 nucleotides: TGTGCCAGCAGTTATTCGGGAGGGCCGTTGTACGAGCAGTACTTC. This translates into CASSYSGGPLYEQYF.

CDR3 protein: CASSPTGLVEKLFF. The CDR3, as DNA: TGTGCCAGCTCACCCACAGGGTTGGTTGAAAAACTGTTTTTT. The V call is TRBV18, the J call TRBJ1-4; perhaps TRBD1 as D (6 bases). The CDR3 extends over 14 amino acids. Germline V CDR1 and CDR2: KGHSH, LQKENI. The ends were cut back, 3 bases at V and 7 bases at J, with 12 bases in the middle.

This chain uses TRBV5-1 with TRBJ2-5; D may match TRBD1 or TRBD2 (5 bases each). The CDR3 consists of 14 residues. The germline V and J ends were trimmed by 5 bases and 1 base, with 12 bases remaining between them. The V gene's germline CDR1 is SGHRS and CDR2 YFSETQ. CDR3 nucleotides: TGCGCCAGCAGTCCGGTTGGGGGCCAAGAGACCCAGTACTTC. Translation: CASSPVGGQETQYF. Full variable domain (rest looked up from reference TRBV5-1 and TRBJ2-5): KAGVTQTPRYLIKTRGQQVTLSCSPISGHRSVSWYQQTPGQGLQFLFEYFSETQRNKGNFPGRFSGRQFSNSRSEMNVSTLELGDSALYLCASSPVGGQETQYFGPGTRLLVL.

The gene calls are TRBV15 and TRBJ2-3, with TRBD2 identical over 10 bases. The CDR3 is 17 amino acids. With V trimmed by 7 bases and J by 4 bases, 14 bases remained unmatched. Germline CDR1 is LNHNV and CDR2 is YYDKDF (reference sequence). The CDR3 bases are TGTGCCACCACCGGGGGAGCTAGCGGGAGAAGGTCAGATACGCAGTATTTT. Its protein product is CATTGGASGRRSDTQYF.

DNA of the CDR3: TGTGCCAGCAGTATTGGGCGACCTCCCTACGAGCAGTACTTC. Translated: CASSIGRPPYEQYF. This sequence joins TRBV6-1 and TRBJ2-7; D unclear. CDR3 length equals 14 residues. CDR1 and CDR2 from the germline V gene are MNHNS and SASEGT. Trimming removed 5 bases at V and 2 bases at J, with 13 bases between.

The gene calls are TRBV29-1 and TRBJ1-1; D remains unclear. Germline V CDR1 and CDR2: SQVTM, ANQGSEA. Trimming took off 5 bases at V and 7 bases at J, with 8 bases between the two ends. This CDR3 is built from 10 residues. CDR3 sequence reads: CSVQRIEAFF. CDR3 coding DNA: TGCAGCGTTCAACGGATTGAAGCTTTCTTT. Variable domain in full (rest from reference TRBV29-1 and TRBJ1-1): SAVISQKPSRDICQRGTSLTIQCQVDSQVTMMFWYRQQPGQSLTLIATANQGSEATYESGFVIDKFPISRPNLTFSTLTVSNMSPEDSSIYLCSVQRIEAFFGQGTRLTVV.

CDR3 sequence reads: CAWDRGRKDTQYF. CDR3 in DNA: TGTGCCTGGGACAGGGGGCGCAAAGATACGCAGTATTTT. V and J are TRBV30 and TRBJ2-3; 10 bases are a match to TRBD1. This CDR3 contains 13 residues. V gave up 5 bases and J gave up 5 bases; unmatched junction bases: 4. CDR1 GTSNPN and CDR2 SVGIG come from the germline V gene (reference sequence).

The chain joins TRBV5-1 to TRBJ2-7, with D unclear. This CDR3 comprises 13 residues. CDR1 SGHRS and CDR2 YFSETQ come from the germline V gene. Trimming took 7 bases from V and 2 from J, leaving 13 bases between them. The CDR3 here is CASSHPATYEQYF. The CDR3 DNA is TGCGCCAGCTCTCACCCAGCGACCTACGAGCAGTACTTC.

The rearrangement links TRBV7-9 to TRBJ1-1; no clear D. V was clipped by 2 bases and J by 4 bases, with 11 bases between them. The CDR3 is 14 residues long. Germline V lookup: CDR1 SEHNR, CDR2 FQNEAQ (reference sequence). In DNA, the CDR3 is TGTGCCAGCAGCTTACAAGGGTTTGGCACTGAAGCTTTCTTT. Residues: CASSLQGFGTEAFF. The full variable domain, with the rest looked up from reference TRBV7-9 and TRBJ1-1, is DTGVSQNPRHKITKRGQNVTFRCDPISEHNRLYWYRQTLGQGPEFLTYFQNEAQLEKSRLLSDRFSAERPKGSFSTLEIQRTEQGDSAMYLCASSLQGFGTEAFFGQGTRLTVV.

The chain carries TRBV21-1 and TRBJ1-1. TRBV21-1 is given as a pseudogene. The CDR3 contains 12 residues. The CDR3 DNA reads as TGTGCCAGCATCCCGGGCCTCAAGGGCGCTTTCTTT. Protein product: CASIPGLKGAFF.

V is TRBV11-2 and J is TRBJ1-2; D is uncertain. The CDR3 totals 15 residues. Per germline, CDR1 SGHAT and CDR2 FQNNGV. Trimming took 1 base from V and 0 from J, leaving 9 bases between them. The CDR3 loop is CASSLVGGANYGYTF. In DNA form, the CDR3 reads TGTGCCAGCAGCTTAGTGGGCGGCGCTAACTATGGCTACACCTTC.

V usage is TRBV18 and J usage is TRBJ2-2; a possible D gene is TRBD2 (6 bases). The CDR3 contains 18 residues. V gave up 3 bases and J gave up 5 bases, with 22 bases separating them. Germline V lookup: CDR1 KGHSH, CDR2 LQKENI. This chain's CDR3 is CASSPVSGGPSRTGELFF. The CDR3 DNA reads TGTGCCAGCTCACCGGTGAGTGGAGGGCCCTCGAGGACCGGGGAGCTGTTTTTT.

The rearrangement links TRBV20-1 to TRBJ2-7, with a tentative D call TRBD1 (6 bases). The CDR3 is 11 amino acids. V was clipped by 7 bases and J by 2 bases, with 9 bases between them. Germline lookup yields CDR1 DFQATT and CDR2 SNEGSKA (reference sequence). The CDR3 region is CSGTAAYEQYF. In DNA, the CDR3 is TGCAGTGGGACAGCAGCCTACGAGCAGTACTTC.

This chain connects TRBV5-1 to TRBJ2-1; a possible D gene is TRBD2 (6 bases). Germline CDR1 is SGHRS and CDR2 is YFSETQ. V was trimmed by 2 bases and J by 0 bases, leaving 12 bases between them. There are 16 residues in the CDR3. The CDR3 spells CASSLGGHLSYNEQFF. The CDR3 DNA is TGCGCCAGCAGCTTAGGAGGGCACCTCTCCTACAATGAGCAGTTCTTC. Looking up the rest from reference TRBV5-1 and TRBJ2-1 gives the full variable domain: KAGVTQTPRYLIKTRGQQVTLSCSPISGHRSVSWYQQTPGQGLQFLFEYFSETQRNKGNFPGRFSGRQFSNSRSEMNVSTLELGDSALYLCASSLGGHLSYNEQFFGPGTRLTVL.

The rearrangement uses TRBV7-2 and TRBJ2-5, with D perhaps matching TRBD2 (6 bases). CDR3 length: 17 amino acids. V was trimmed by 6 bases and J by 2 bases, leaving 22 bases between them. In germline, CDR1 is SGHTA, CDR2 FQGNSA. The CDR3 sequence: CASSPPGAASAQETQYF. The CDR3 DNA reads as TGTGCCAGCAGTCCACCTGGCGCGGCTAGCGCACAAGAGACCCAGTACTTC.

The rearrangement joins TRBV19 to TRBJ2-7; perhaps TRBD2 as D (6 bases). V was cut by 4 bases and J by 2 bases, with 12 bases left in between. CDR1 is LNHDA, CDR2 SQIVND, per germline (reference sequence). The CDR3 length is 14 residues. The CDR3 nucleotides read TGTGCCAGTAGTAGCGGGAAGGCGCCCTACGAGCAGTACTTC. Residues: CASSSGKAPYEQYF.

The chain is built from TRBV13 and TRBJ2-7; perhaps TRBD1 as D (6 bases). With 4 bases removed from V and 2 bases from J, the gap between germline ends came to 9 bases. CDR3 length: 13 residues. The germline V gene has CDR1 PRHDT and CDR2 FYEKMQ (reference sequence). In nucleotides, the CDR3 is TGTGCCAGCAGCTCCAGGGGCCCCTACGAGCAGTACTTC. Protein product: CASSSRGPYEQYF.

This clone was seen once. Other DNA sequences in this sample translate to the same CDR3. The CDR3: CAWSVGQGNGYTF. DNA of the CDR3: TGTGCCTGGAGTGTGGGACAGGGGAATGGCTACACCTTC. The genes are TRBV30 and TRBJ1-2, with 10 bases that match TRBD1. V was clipped by 0 bases and J by 6 bases; unmatched bases: 1. The CDR3 length is 13 residues. The germline gives CDR1 GTSNPN, CDR2 SVGIG (reference sequence). The full variable domain, completed using reference TRBV30 and TRBJ1-2, is SQTIHQWPATLVQPVGSPLSLECTVEGTSNPNLYWYRQAAGRGLQLLFYSVGIGQISSEVPQNLSASRPQDRQFILSSKKLLLSDSGFYLCAWSVGQGNGYTFGSGTRLTVV.

J is TRBJ2-1 and V is TRBV7-2; TRBD2 aligns across 8 bases. Germline CDR1 SGHTA, CDR2 FQGNSA. The CDR3 sequence is 16 residues long. V gave up 5 bases and J gave up 3 bases; unmatched junction bases: 9. CDR3 in DNA: TGTGCCAGCAGCGCTGCCGGGACTAGAGGCTACAATGAGCAGTTCTTC. It yields the protein CASSAAGTRGYNEQFF.

The chain joins TRBV28 to TRBJ1-5, with TRBD1 as a possible D gene (5 bases). V lost 4 bases and J 1 base, leaving 11 bases between the germline ends. Looked up from germline, CDR1 is MDHEN and CDR2 is SYDVKM. The CDR3 length is 15 residues. The CDR3 region is CASSYQGLSNQPQHF. The CDR3 nucleotides read TGTGCCAGCAGTTATCAGGGATTGAGCAATCAGCCCCAGCATTTT.

The gene calls are TRBV30 and TRBJ2-7; no firm D call. Per germline, CDR1 GTSNPN and CDR2 SVGIG (reference sequence). There are 12 residues in the CDR3. The V end was cut by 1 base, the J end by 3 bases, with 7 bases between. CDR3 sequence: CAWSGKGYEQYF. The CDR3 DNA follows: TGTGCCTGGAGTGGGAAGGGCTACGAGCAGTACTTC.

The chain is built from TRBV28 and TRBJ2-7, with a tentative D call TRBD1 (6 bases). Germline CDR1 reads MDHEN; CDR2 reads SYDVKM. CDR3 length equals 14 residues. Trimming stripped 7 bases from V and 6 bases from J, with 19 bases between. CDR3 loop: CASTGQTPVSEQYF. The CDR3 DNA sequence: TGTGCCAGCACCGGACAGACCCCCGTCTCCGAGCAGTACTTC.

CDR3 residues: CASSATSGRIGTDTQYF. The CDR3 DNA reads as TGTGCCAGCAGTGCGACTAGCGGGAGGATTGGCACAGATACGCAGTATTTT. The chain couples TRBV27 to TRBJ2-3; 13 bases align to TRBD2. The junction had 6 bases not matched to a gene; V was cut back by 5 bases and J by 1 base. The CDR3 sequence is 17 residues long. Looked up from germline, CDR1 is MNHEY and CDR2 is SMNVEV (reference sequence).

The V and J genes are TRBV19 and TRBJ1-2; D perhaps matches TRBD1 (6 bases). The germline gives CDR1 LNHDA, CDR2 SQIVND (reference sequence). V lost 4 bases, J lost 0 bases, and 9 bases lay in between. This CDR3 is 14 amino acids long. This CDR3 reads CASSNRDSNYGYTF. For the CDR3, the DNA is TGTGCCAGTAGTAACAGGGACTCTAACTATGGCTACACCTTC.

This chain uses TRBV7-9 with TRBJ2-3, with D possibly being TRBD1 (6 bases). V lost 3 bases to trimming and J lost 3 bases, with 13 bases between them. CDR3 length: 15 residues. CDR1 is SEHNR, CDR2 FQNEAQ, per germline (reference sequence). CDR3 protein: CASSFGTILTDTQYF. The CDR3 DNA reads TGTGCCAGCAGCTTTGGGACAATCCTTACAGATACGCAGTATTTT.

The CDR3 loop is CASSYSGTGGYGYTF. The CDR3 DNA reads as TGTGCCAGCAGTTACTCCGGGACAGGGGGCTATGGCTACACCTTC. This rearrangement joins TRBV28 to TRBJ1-2; 11 nucleotides agree with TRBD1. CDR1 and CDR2 (germline): MDHEN, SYDVKM. This CDR3 comprises 15 residues. V was clipped by 4 bases and J by 4 bases; unmatched bases: 5.